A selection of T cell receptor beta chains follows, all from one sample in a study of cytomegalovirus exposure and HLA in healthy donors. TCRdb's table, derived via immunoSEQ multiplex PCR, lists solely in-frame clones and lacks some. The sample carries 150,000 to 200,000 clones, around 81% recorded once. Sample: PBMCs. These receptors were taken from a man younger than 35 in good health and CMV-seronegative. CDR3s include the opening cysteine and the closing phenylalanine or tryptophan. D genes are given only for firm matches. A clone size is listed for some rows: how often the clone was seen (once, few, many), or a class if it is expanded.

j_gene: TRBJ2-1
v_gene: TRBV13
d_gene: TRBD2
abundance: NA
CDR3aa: CASSPPFPTSGSYNEQFF
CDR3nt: TGTGCCAGCAGCCCTCCCTTCCCCACTAGCGGGAGCTACAATGAGCAGTTCTTC

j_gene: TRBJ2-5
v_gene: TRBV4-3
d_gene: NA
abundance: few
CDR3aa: CASSQEGAQETQYF
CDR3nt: TGCGCCAGCAGCCAAGAGGGGGCCCAAGAGACCCAGTACTTC

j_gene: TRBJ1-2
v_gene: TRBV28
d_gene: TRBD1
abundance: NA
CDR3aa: CATRTGGGYGYTF
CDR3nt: TGTGCCACTAGGACAGGAGGGGGGTATGGCTACACCTTC

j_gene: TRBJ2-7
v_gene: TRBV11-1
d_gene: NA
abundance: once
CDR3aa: CASSLSRDEQYF
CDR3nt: TGTGCCAGCAGCTTAAGCAGGGACGAGCAGTACTTC

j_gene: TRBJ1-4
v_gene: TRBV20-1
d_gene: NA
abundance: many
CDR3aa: CSANYNEKLFF
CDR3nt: TGCAGTGCTAACTATAATGAAAAACTGTTTTTT

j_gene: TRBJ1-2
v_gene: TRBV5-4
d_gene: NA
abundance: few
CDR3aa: CASSLGLGREYYGYTF
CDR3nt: TGTGCCAGCAGCTTGGGCTTGGGACGGGAGTACTATGGCTACACCTTC

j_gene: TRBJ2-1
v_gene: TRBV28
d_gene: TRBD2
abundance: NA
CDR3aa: CASSSLAGVYNEQFF
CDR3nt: TGTGCCAGCAGTTCCCTAGCGGGAGTCTACAATGAGCAGTTCTTC

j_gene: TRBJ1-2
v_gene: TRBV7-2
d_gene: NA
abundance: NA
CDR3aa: CASSSSTGLALRYGYTF
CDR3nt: TGTGCCAGCAGCTCCTCGACAGGTCTCGCCCTCCGCTATGGCTACACCTTC

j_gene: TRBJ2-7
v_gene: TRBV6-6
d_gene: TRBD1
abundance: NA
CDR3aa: CASSPKGTGGFGEQYF
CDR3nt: TGTGCCAGCAGTCCCAAAGGGACAGGGGGTTTCGGCGAGCAGTACTTC

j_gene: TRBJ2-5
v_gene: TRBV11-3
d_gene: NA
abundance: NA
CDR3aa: CASSLGTATQETQYF
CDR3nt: TGTGCCAGCAGCTTAGGGACAGCTACTCAAGAGACCCAGTACTTC

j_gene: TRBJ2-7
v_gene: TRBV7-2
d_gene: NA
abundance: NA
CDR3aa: CASSLLSGWTKTYEQYF
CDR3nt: TGTGCCAGCAGCCTATTAAGTGGGTGGACTAAAACCTACGAGCAGTACTTC

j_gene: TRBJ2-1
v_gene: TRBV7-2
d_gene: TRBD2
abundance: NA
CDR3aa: CASRPSGAAYNEQFF
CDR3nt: TGTGCCAGCAGACCTAGCGGGGCCGCCTACAATGAGCAGTTCTTC

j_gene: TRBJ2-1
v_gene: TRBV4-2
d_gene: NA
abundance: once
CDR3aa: CASSLYFSNEQFF
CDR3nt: TGTGCCAGCAGCCTCTACTTTAGCAATGAGCAGTTCTTC

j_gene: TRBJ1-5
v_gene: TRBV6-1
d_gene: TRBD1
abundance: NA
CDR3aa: CASSDRGQDQPQHF
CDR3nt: TGTGCCAGCAGTGACCGGGGACAGGATCAGCCCCAGCATTTT

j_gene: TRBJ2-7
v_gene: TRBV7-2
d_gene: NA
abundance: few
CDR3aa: CASSLGQPYEQYF
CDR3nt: TGTGCCAGCAGCTTGGGCCAACCCTACGAGCAGTACTTC

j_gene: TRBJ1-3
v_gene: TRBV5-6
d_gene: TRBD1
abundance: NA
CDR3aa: CASSSRQGAIFRNTIYF
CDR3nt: TGTGCCAGCAGCTCTCGACAGGGGGCCATCTTTAGAAACACCATATATTTT

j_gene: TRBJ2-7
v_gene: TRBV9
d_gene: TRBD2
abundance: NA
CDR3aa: CASSVSSGPSYEQYF
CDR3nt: TGTGCCAGCAGCGTATCTAGCGGACCCTCCTACGAGCAGTACTTC

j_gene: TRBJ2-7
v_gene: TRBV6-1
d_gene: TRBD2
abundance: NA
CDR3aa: CASSEIGEGAYEQYF
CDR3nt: TGTGCCAGCAGTGAAATCGGGGAGGGAGCCTACGAGCAGTACTTC

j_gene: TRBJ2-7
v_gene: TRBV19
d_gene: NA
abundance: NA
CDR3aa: CASSPGYLSYEQYF
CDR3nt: TGTGCCAGTAGCCCCGGGTACCTTTCCTACGAGCAGTACTTC

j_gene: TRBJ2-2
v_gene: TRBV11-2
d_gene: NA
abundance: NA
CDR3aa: CASSLDVRNLFF
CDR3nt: TGTGCCAGCAGCTTAGACGTGAGAAATTTGTTTTTT

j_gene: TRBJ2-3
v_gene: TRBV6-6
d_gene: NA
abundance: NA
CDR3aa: CASSYSTEVPTDTQYF
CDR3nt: TGTGCCAGCAGTTACTCGACAGAGGTCCCCACAGATACGCAGTATTTT

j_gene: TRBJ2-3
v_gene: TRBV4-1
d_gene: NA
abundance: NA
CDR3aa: CASSHKLELNPDTQYF
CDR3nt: TGCGCCAGCAGCCACAAACTAGAGCTAAACCCAGATACGCAGTATTTT

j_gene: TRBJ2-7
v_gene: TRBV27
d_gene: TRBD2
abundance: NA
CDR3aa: CASSLSPSGSYEQYF
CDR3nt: TGTGCCAGCAGTTTATCGCCTAGCGGGAGTTACGAGCAGTACTTC

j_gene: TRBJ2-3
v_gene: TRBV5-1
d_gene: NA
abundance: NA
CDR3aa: CASSPSGGTTDTQYF
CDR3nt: TGCGCCAGCAGCCCAAGTGGCGGGACCACAGATACGCAGTATTTT